This T cell receptor (beta chain) was obtained from a study of response to subunit inactivated influenza vaccine (dated by TCRdb to about 2018). For the wider study: To follow how T cells responded to a trivalent subunit inactivated influenza vaccine, the researchers relied on deep quantitative profiling of the T cell receptor repertoire. What the study reported, not specific to this receptor: The authors proposed that each seasonal influenza vaccination may bring in only a limited number of new T cells.

This clonotype showed up just a few times. Its antigen remains undetermined. Per-base quality was not reported, and no clone a single base away is much larger than it. The method was RT-PCR. Sequencing relied on an Illumina HiSeq 2500. TCRdb took the public reads, trimmed them with fastp at Q25, ran MiXCR for clone calling and kept in-frame beta chains. Here each entry gathers all rows of one CDR3 protein and keeps the most common genes and DNA. Here the sample has around 710,000 distinct CDR3 sequences; about 15% occur a single time. The ten largest clonotypes hold 5.5% to 7% of the sample. V drops 0 bases and J drops 6 bases, leaving 10 bases in between. According to the germline V gene, CDR1 reads SGHVS and CDR2 reads FNYEAQ. From the cysteine up to the phenylalanine, the CDR3 has a length of 14 residues. Of all the DNA, just the CDR3 is kept, 42 bases in frame from base 1.

This clonotype originated in a man aged 50 to 60 who received an inactivated influenza vaccine. Donor details come from another sample of the same person, matched by shared clones. The material was PBMCs from blood, obtained 14 to 15 days before vaccination. Rearrangement joined TRBV7-6 to TRBJ2-3, with a weak D call of TRBD1 (7 bases match). The sequence in DNA is TGTGCCAGCAGCTTAGCGCCAGGGGGGGATACGCAGTATTTT. This gives the protein CASSLAPGGDTQYF.